This T cell receptor (beta chain) was identified during a study of shared clonotypes between healthy human individuals. Whole-study context: The cohort had a couple of women and three men, ages 18 to 49.

Each of the donors was a healthy adult who was HIV-negative and had not had a recent acute infection or vaccination. On this clone itself: What it binds is not known.

Study-wide results and limits: Larger estimated richness was generally seen in naive subsets than in memory subsets. It was the few donors that limited the genetic and exposure-history diversity represented.

Assay used: immunoSEQ multiplex PCR; TCRdb lists only in-frame clones, some missing. The repertoire consists of roughly 2.6 million clones, with around nine tenths occurring once and the leading ten covering roughly 0.13%. V lost 6 bases and J lost 7; bases outside the gene matches: 8. Germline CDR1 reads MNHEY; CDR2 reads SVGAGI. The CDR3 spans 14 residues. This TCR derives from a man between 18 and 29 years old in good health. This chain connects TRBV6-5 to TRBJ2-2; 7 bases agree with TRBD1. The source material was naive CD4+ T cells sorted from blood. Subset given: CD45RA+ positively selected. CDR3 nucleotide sequence: TGTGCCAGCAGGAATGACAGGGCGGGCGGGGAGCTGTTTTTT. This sequence encodes CASRNDRAGGELFF.